This is a list of T cell receptor beta chains from one sample in a study of liver allograft versus peripheral blood T cells. TCRdb redid the calling of the reads with MiXCR, one entry per CDR3 protein. This table has around 1,000 distinct CDR3 sequences, under 20% appearing once. The source of these receptors is a human patient who had a liver transplant. Some T cells could come from the graft donor. Each CDR3 is given with its conserved first and last residue. A D gene is named only where the DNA matches it firmly. Clone sizes are given selectively: once, few, many, or a class where the clone is expanded.

clone_size: large
j_call: TRBJ2-5
v_call: TRBV7-2
d_call: -
cdr3_nt: TGTGCCAGCAGCTCTCGGACGAGACAGCAAGAGACCCAGTACTTC
cdr3_aa: CASSSRTRQQETQYF

clone_size: -
j_call: TRBJ2-1
v_call: TRBV7-2
d_call: -
cdr3_nt: TGTGCCAGCAGCTTATCCCGGGGTCGCCTTGATGAGCAGTTCTTC
cdr3_aa: CASSLSRGRLDEQFF

clone_size: medium-sized
j_call: TRBJ2-5
v_call: TRBV6-5
d_call: TRBD1
cdr3_nt: TGTGCCAGCAGTTACACGGACAGGGGAGGTCAAGAGACCCAGTACTTC
cdr3_aa: CASSYTDRGGQETQYF

clone_size: large
j_call: TRBJ1-2
v_call: TRBV29-1
d_call: TRBD1
cdr3_nt: TGCAGCGTCTTTGGACAGGGGCATGGCTACACCTTC
cdr3_aa: CSVFGQGHGYTF

clone_size: -
j_call: TRBJ2-1
v_call: TRBV19
d_call: TRBD2
cdr3_nt: TGTGCCAGTAGTATAAGCGGGGGGGGATACAATGAGCAGTTCTTC
cdr3_aa: CASSISGGGYNEQFF

clone_size: medium-sized
j_call: TRBJ2-3
v_call: TRBV20-1
d_call: TRBD2
cdr3_nt: TGCAGTGCTAGTCTTAGAGTACTAGCGGGCGGGGCAGATACGCAGTATTTT
cdr3_aa: CSASLRVLAGGADTQYF

clone_size: few
j_call: TRBJ1-4
v_call: TRBV2
d_call: TRBD1
cdr3_nt: TGTGCCAGCAGATGGGACAGGGGAGGAGAAAAACTGTTTTTT
cdr3_aa: CASRWDRGGEKLFF

clone_size: large
j_call: TRBJ2-2
v_call: TRBV10-3
d_call: -
cdr3_nt: TGTGCCACGAACCCTAACCAGGGAACATGGCCGAACACCGGGGAGCTGTTTTTT
cdr3_aa: CATNPNQGTWPNTGELFF

clone_size: medium-sized
j_call: TRBJ1-6
v_call: TRBV20-1
d_call: TRBD1
cdr3_nt: TGCAGTGCTAGTGAGGGGGCGTCAAATTCACCCCTCCACTTT
cdr3_aa: CSASEGASNSPLHF

clone_size: -
j_call: TRBJ1-1
v_call: TRBV4-1
d_call: -
cdr3_nt: TGCGCCAGCAGTCTGGGTGAGTTCACTGAAGCTTTCTTT
cdr3_aa: CASSLGEFTEAFF

clone_size: -
j_call: TRBJ2-1
v_call: TRBV9
d_call: -
cdr3_nt: TGTGCCAGCAGCGTGCGGCTAGCTATGAGTAATGAGCAGTTCTTC
cdr3_aa: CASSVRLAMSNEQFF

clone_size: -
j_call: TRBJ1-1
v_call: TRBV14
d_call: -
cdr3_nt: TGTGCCAGCAGCCCCAGGTTGATGAACACTGAAGCTTTCTTT
cdr3_aa: CASSPRLMNTEAFF

clone_size: large
j_call: TRBJ1-5
v_call: TRBV18
d_call: -
cdr3_nt: TGTGCCAGCTCACCACCGGGTCAGCCCCAGCATTTT
cdr3_aa: CASSPPGQPQHF

clone_size: once
j_call: TRBJ1-1
v_call: TRBV5-1
d_call: -
cdr3_nt: TGCGCCAGCAGCTGGCAGGGGCACACTGAAGCTTTCTTT
cdr3_aa: CASSWQGHTEAFF

clone_size: few
j_call: TRBJ2-7
v_call: TRBV2
d_call: -
cdr3_nt: TGTGCCAGCACCCCCGTCAGGGGACTTTACGAGCAGTACTTC
cdr3_aa: CASTPVRGLYEQYF

clone_size: few
j_call: TRBJ1-1
v_call: TRBV20-1
d_call: -
cdr3_nt: TGCAGTGCTAGAGCAGGGTCTGACGCTTTCTTT
cdr3_aa: CSARAGSDAFF

clone_size: medium-sized
j_call: TRBJ1-1
v_call: TRBV6-6
d_call: -
cdr3_nt: TGTGCCAGCAGTTACCCCAGTGAAGCTTTCTTT
cdr3_aa: CASSYPSEAFF

clone_size: -
j_call: TRBJ1-2
v_call: TRBV10-3
d_call: -
cdr3_nt: TGTGCCATCTCCCGGAGAGGGACGAGCTATGGCTACACCTTC
cdr3_aa: CAISRRGTSYGYTF

clone_size: large
j_call: TRBJ2-1
v_call: TRBV7-2
d_call: -
cdr3_nt: TGTGCCAGCAGCTTTTATCAGGGAAGGAATGAGCAGTTCTTC
cdr3_aa: CASSFYQGRNEQFF

clone_size: medium-sized
j_call: TRBJ1-1
v_call: TRBV20-1
d_call: -
cdr3_nt: TGCAGTGCCAAATCACAGGGAGGAGCTTTCTTT
cdr3_aa: CSAKSQGGAFF

clone_size: -
j_call: TRBJ1-5
v_call: TRBV12-3/TRBV12-4
d_call: -
cdr3_nt: TGTGTCAGCAGCCACAGTTGGGCGGATCAGCACCAGCATTTT
cdr3_aa: CVSSHSWADQHQHF

clone_size: medium-sized
j_call: TRBJ1-1
v_call: TRBV14
d_call: -
cdr3_nt: TGTGCCAGCAGCCAAGAAACTTGGAAGAACACTGAAGCTTTCTTT
cdr3_aa: CASSQETWKNTEAFF

clone_size: medium-sized
j_call: TRBJ2-7
v_call: TRBV5-5
d_call: -
cdr3_nt: TGTGCCAGCAGCTCGCGGGCCCAGGGAAACCCTCTCGAGCAGTACTTC
cdr3_aa: CASSSRAQGNPLEQYF

clone_size: medium-sized
j_call: TRBJ2-5
v_call: TRBV11-1
d_call: -
cdr3_nt: TGTGCCAGCAGCTTAGGTGCCGGGGGAAGAGAGACCCAGTACTTC
cdr3_aa: CASSLGAGGRETQYF

clone_size: -
j_call: TRBJ2-1
v_call: TRBV11-3
d_call: TRBD2
cdr3_nt: TGTGCCAGCAGCATCGGACTAGCGGGAGAAGGAAGTGAGCAGTTCTTC
cdr3_aa: CASSIGLAGEGSEQFF

clone_size: few
j_call: TRBJ1-1
v_call: TRBV20-1
d_call: -
cdr3_nt: TGCAGTGCTAGACCAGAGGTCACTGAAGCTTTCTTT
cdr3_aa: CSARPEVTEAFF

clone_size: -
j_call: TRBJ2-1
v_call: TRBV6-1
d_call: TRBD2
cdr3_nt: TGTGCCAGCAGTGAGAGACCGGGACTAGCGGGTTACAATGAGCAGTTCTTC
cdr3_aa: CASSERPGLAGYNEQFF

clone_size: few
j_call: TRBJ2-4
v_call: TRBV11-2
d_call: TRBD2
cdr3_nt: TGTGCCAGCAGCTTAGATTATGGCGGGAGTTGGGGAGCCAAAAACATTCAGTACTTC
cdr3_aa: CASSLDYGGSWGAKNIQYF

clone_size: medium-sized
j_call: TRBJ2-1
v_call: TRBV7-9
d_call: TRBD1
cdr3_nt: TGTGCCAGCTCCGGGGACAGGGGGTACGGAAATGAGCAGTTCTTC
cdr3_aa: CASSGDRGYGNEQFF